This T cell receptor (beta chain) originates from a study of blood T cell repertoires in COVID-19 (dated by TCRdb to about 2020). In the study overall: The collaborator samples originated in the United States, Italy and Spain and spanned the acute and convalescent phases of COVID-19. The prospective study material was composed of cDNA or gDNA derived from T cells, B-cell-depleted T cells, or PBMCs. The dataset comprised deeply sampled blood TCRbeta repertoires from subjects exposed to, actively infected with, or recovered from COVID-19. The repertoires were released in a freely available public database intended as a resource for research on the immune response to SARS-CoV-2. The samples were drawn from two sources: the first 160 participants of the ongoing ImmuneRACE study, and 1,254 subjects contributed by 6 global collaborators. A de-identified subject ID, COVID-19 status, age in years and sex were almost always included in the sample metadata. Where available, HLA class I and class II types were obtained from metadata supplied by the sample provider rather than from assay-based typing. The investigation overall reported the following: Clinical and demographic metadata were provided uncurated, with the amount varying by source and participant.

Of note for this clone: This receptor's antigen is unknown. Base qualities are not recorded, but no much larger clone differs from it by a single base.

The germline V gene provides CDR1 SQVTM and CDR2 ANQGSEA. Spanning cysteine to phenylalanine, the CDR3 consists of 13 amino acids. Only the CDR3 DNA is retained, 39 bases long and in frame from the first base. V and J are trimmed by 7 bases and 5 bases, and the gene matches miss 11 bases of the junction. The immunoSEQ Assay, a bias-controlled multiplex PCR, was used to amplify TCRbeta CDR3 regions from genomic DNA. From the authors' description of their analysis: The number of nucleated cells in each sample was estimated from the amplification of reference gene primers within the assay. Sequence reads were collapsed and filtered to measure the absolute abundance of every unique TCRbeta CDR3 rearrangement. Productive Simpson clonality was computed per sample as the square root of Simpson's diversity index over productive rearrangements. Sourced from immuneACCESS, this table was stored by TCRdb with only in-frame sequences that have V and J called. A share of the clones is absent; for the studies checked, an unresolved V gene accounts for under half, and the remainder has no known explanation. V, J and clone size are taken as reported in that table, and D and trimming were inferred from the DNA itself. The sample table records more than 200,000 clones; around 88% of these occur just once. The ten largest clonotypes hold more than 6.5% of the sample.

Each collaborating institution followed its own protocols to collect whole blood in K2EDTA tubes. For TCRbeta analysis, collaborators shipped samples as frozen whole blood, isolated PBMCs, or DNA extracted from either of those sample types. Sequenced material: peripheral blood. The TCR originated in a middle-aged man with active or convalescent COVID-19. The V and J genes are TRBV29-1 and TRBJ2-7; TRBD1 matches 7 bases in the middle. At the DNA level, the sequence is TGCAGCGGAAGAGGGTACAGGGGCGACGAGCAGTACTTC. Its translation reads: CSGRGYRGDEQYF.